This T cell receptor beta chain stems from a study of T cells after yellow fever vaccination. Study outcomes and limitations: High-abundance clonotypes from the bulk population could contaminate FACS-sorted repertoires. Peak timing came faster in the weaker secondary response, day 5 versus 15. Detected again after the booster were most primary-vaccination clones, at 95% to 98% CD4 and 80% to 90% CD8.

Points on this clonotype: Its antigen is undetermined.

TCRdb reprocessed the 5' RACE reads with MiXCR, giving one entry per CDR3 protein. Among about 630,000 distinct CDR3 sequences listed, roughly an eighth were seen once. V was cut by 1 base and J by 5 bases, with 8 bases left in between. The CDR3 contains 14 residues. Germline V lookup: CDR1 LNHDA, CDR2 SQIVND (reference sequence). The chain is built from TRBV19 and TRBJ2-2, with a weak D call TRBD2 (5 bases). The source of this sequence is a young man who received the YFV17D yellow fever vaccine. The sequences come from PBMCs, collected on the day of the yellow fever booster vaccination. In nucleotides, the CDR3 is TGTGCCAGTAGTATAGTAGGAGGAACCGGGGAGCTGTTTTTT. This encodes CASSIVGGTGELFF.